This T cell receptor (beta chain) was found in a study of T cells in localized non-small cell lung cancer. Germline values: CDR1 LNHNV, CDR2 YYDKDF (reference sequence). V was shortened by 0 bases and J by 1 base, with 10 bases between the two germline ends. The CDR3 loop spans 15 amino acids. This clone was counted only a few times. Clones were read by immunoSEQ multiplex PCR, and TCRdb kept only the in-frame ones, dropping some. The sample lists about 2,100 clones; about 20% were seen once. This TCR came from a woman aged 35 to 70 with stage I lung adenocarcinoma. The genes are TRBV15 and TRBJ2-7; tentatively, D is TRBD1 (5 bases). The source material was normal lung tissue next to the tumor, sampled before any cancer treatment. CDR3 coding DNA: TGTGCCACCAGCAGAGATCTGACAGCTTCCTACGAGCAGTACTTC. This gives the protein CATSRDLTASYEQYF.